These 18 T cell receptor beta chains were sequenced from one sample in a study of Graves' ophthalmopathy and Graves' hyperthyroidism. RNA transcripts were the source from which TCR beta CDR3 regions were amplified. Second-round multiplex PCR came after a first-round RT-PCR that employed HTBI primers. Each CDR3 protein gets one entry after TCRdb re-called the multiplex PCR reads with MiXCR. The sample yields 660,000 or so distinct CDR3 sequences, about 38% seen once. Input material: peripheral blood. The receptors stem from an adult man with Graves' ophthalmopathy.

This clonotype showed up many times. CDR3 protein: CSATGQANTEAFF. CDR3 in DNA: TGCAGTGCAACGGGACAGGCGAACACTGAAGCTTTCTTT. This chain joins TRBV20-1 and TRBJ1-1, with 8 bases that match TRBD1. The CDR3 runs 13 residues. With V trimmed by 6 bases and J by 1 base, 4 bases remained unmatched. Germline CDR1 is DFQATT and CDR2 is SNEGSKA (reference sequence).

This clonotype has a count of ten or more. The chain employs TRBV24-1 and TRBJ2-6, with D tentatively TRBD1 (6 bases). V was cut by 8 bases and J by 3 bases, with 13 bases left in between. The CDR3 runs to 15 residues. Germline lookup yields CDR1 KGHDR and CDR2 SFDVKD. CDR3 loop: CATIYGGGGANVLTF. The CDR3 nucleotides read TGTGCCACCATCTATGGGGGCGGTGGGGCCAACGTCCTGACTTTC.

The chain uses TRBV30 and TRBJ2-5; D perhaps matches TRBD1 (5 bases). Trimming removed 1 base from V and 3 bases from J, with 15 bases in between. This CDR3 has 15 amino acids. Germline V gene sequence: CDR1 GTSNPN, CDR2 SVGIG (reference sequence). The CDR3 spells CAWSAPWGWEETQYF. Written as DNA, the CDR3 is TGTGCCTGGAGTGCCCCCTGGGGCTGGGAAGAGACCCAGTACTTC.

This clonotype was seen repeatedly, ten times or more. The J gene is TRBJ1-2, the V gene TRBV7-8; TRBD1 agrees at 8 bases. J gave up 8 bases and V 1 base, and 12 bases lay outside the gene matches. The CDR3 runs 16 residues. The germline V gene has CDR1 SGHVS and CDR2 FQNEAQ. CDR3: CASSLVPTGQESGYTF. CDR3 bases: TGTGCCAGCAGCTTAGTTCCGACGGGACAGGAAAGCGGCTACACCTTC.

J is TRBJ1-5 and V is TRBV25-1, with D possibly matching TRBD1 (6 bases). Germline V gives CDR1 MGHDK, CDR2 SYGVNS. The V gene lost 4 bases and the J gene lost 9 bases, with 13 bases spanning the gap. This CDR3 is 13 amino acids long. CDR3 region: CASSGGGAGPQHF. In DNA, the CDR3 is TGTGCCAGCAGTGGGGGGGGGGCAGGGCCCCAGCATTTT.

This clonotype was seen more than once but under ten times. The V and J genes are TRBV7-9 and TRBJ2-5; TRBD2 agrees at 9 bases. J lost 5 bases, V lost 0 bases, and 4 bases had no gene match. The CDR3 is made up of 15 amino acids. Germline assignment: CDR1 SEHNR and CDR2 FQNEAQ (reference sequence). CDR3 DNA: TGTGCCAGCAGCTTAGCGCCGAGCGGGGGGGAGACCCAGTACTTC. Amino acid sequence: CASSLAPSGGETQYF. Together with reference TRBV7-9 and TRBJ2-5, the CDR3 gives the full variable domain: DTGVSQNPRHKITKRGQNVTFRCDPISEHNRLYWYRQTLGQGPEFLTYFQNEAQLEKSRLLSDRFSAERPKGSFSTLEIQRTEQGDSAMYLCASSLAPSGGETQYFGPGTRLLVL.

There are many counts of this clonotype. V and J are TRBV20-1 and TRBJ2-2, with D hard to call. Trimming shortened V by 0 bases and J by 6 bases, and 8 bases separated the two germline ends. Germline CDR1 and CDR2: DFQATT and SNEGSKA (reference sequence). The CDR3 extends over 13 amino acids. CDR3: CSARDWRSGELFF. CDR3 DNA: TGCAGTGCTAGAGATTGGCGGTCCGGGGAGCTGTTTTTT.

A few counts support this clonotype. The CDR3 loop reads CASSPVAGGSSNEQFF. The DNA for the CDR3 is TGTGCCAGCAGCCCGGTAGCGGGGGGGAGCTCCAATGAGCAGTTCTTC. The V and J genes are TRBV5-6 and TRBJ2-1; 11 bases fit TRBD2. This CDR3 has 16 amino acids. The V segment lost 4 bases and the J segment 6 bases; nucleotides outside the gene matches: 9. The V gene's germline CDR1 is SGHDT and CDR2 YYEEEE.

At least ten counts were recorded for this clonotype. The chain uses TRBV5-1 and TRBJ2-6, with 8 bases identical to TRBD1. The CDR3 runs 17 residues. The germline V gene encodes CDR1 SGHRS and CDR2 YFSETQ. Unmatched junction bases numbered 6, after V lost 4 bases and J lost 0 bases. The CDR3 bases are TGCGCCAGCAGCATTGAGGGACAGGCCTCTGGGGCCAACGTCCTGACTTTC. It translates to CASSIEGQASGANVLTF.

In its sample, this clonotype was seen a few times. The chain couples TRBV7-9 to TRBJ2-5, with 12 bases that match TRBD2. The trim removed 6 bases at V and 5 bases at J, leaving 7 bases unmatched. The length of the CDR3 is 15 residues. The V gene's germline CDR1 is SEHNR and CDR2 FQNEAQ (reference sequence). The CDR3 sequence: CASRRGLAGIETQYF. The CDR3 coding sequence is TGTGCCAGCAGAAGGGGACTAGCGGGTATTGAGACCCAGTACTTC.

V is TRBV19 and J is TRBJ2-1; 11 bases fit TRBD2. The trim removed 2 bases at V and 12 bases at J, leaving 12 bases unmatched. The germline V gene encodes CDR1 LNHDA and CDR2 SQIVND (reference sequence). CDR3 length: 16 residues. In DNA form, the CDR3 reads TGTGCCAGTAGTATAATACTAGCGGGAGAGGGGGTGGGGCAGTTCTTC. Amino acid sequence: CASSIILAGEGVGQFF.

The chain recombines TRBV29-1 with TRBJ2-1, with D unclear. CDR1 and CDR2 from the germline V gene are SQVTM and ANQGSEA. The CDR3 has 14 amino acids. Between the trimmed V and J ends, which lost 3 bases and 5 bases, there was a span of 14 bases. The CDR3 sequence: CSVDRLGHDNEQFF. In DNA, the CDR3 is TGCAGCGTTGACCGTCTAGGCCACGACAATGAGCAGTTCTTC.

This clonotype occurred many times. The gene calls are TRBV6-5 and TRBJ1-6, with D uncertain. The CDR3 sequence is 12 residues long. Germline CDR1 reads MNHEY; CDR2 reads SVGAGI. Trimming took off 6 bases at V and 10 bases at J, with 10 bases between the two ends. CDR3 residues: CASRPRGSPLHF. The CDR3, as DNA: TGTGCCAGCAGGCCCCGTGGCTCACCCCTCCACTTT.

In nucleotides, the CDR3 is TGCAGCGGGACAGGGGGAGGTGAAGCTTTCTTT. Translating it yields CSGTGGGEAFF. This sequence joins TRBV29-1 and TRBJ1-1; 10 bases agree with TRBD1. Losses at the gene ends were 7 bases for V and 7 bases for J; bases not matched to a gene: 3. This CDR3 is 11 amino acids long. Germline V CDR1 and CDR2: SQVTM, ANQGSEA.

The chain joins TRBV5-6 to TRBJ2-1, with D possibly matching TRBD2 (5 bases). The germline V gene has CDR1 SGHDT and CDR2 YYEEEE. V lost 3 bases and J lost 15, with 13 bases in between. CDR3 length: 11 residues. The CDR3 region has the DNA TGTGCCAGCAGCTCCAGATCCGGGGTGTTCTTC. It codes for CASSSRSGVFF. Based on the CDR3 plus reference TRBV5-6 and TRBJ2-1, the full variable domain is DAGVTQSPTHLIKTRGQQVTLRCSPKSGHDTVSWYQQALGQGPQFIFQYYEEEERQRGNFPDRFSGHQFPNYSSELNVNALLLGDSALYLCASSSRSGVFFGPGTRLTVL.

The J gene is TRBJ2-5, the V gene TRBV24-1; D is ambiguous. CDR3 length: 14 residues. The ends were cut back, 11 bases at V and 0 bases at J, with 15 bases in the middle. Per germline, CDR1 KGHDR and CDR2 SFDVKD. CDR3 sequence reads: CASVGQPYQETQYF. CDR3 sequence (DNA): TGTGCCAGCGTAGGGCAGCCGTACCAAGAGACCCAGTACTTC.

A note on this clonotype: One junction end disagrees with the germline gene, perhaps due to a read error. The CDR3 DNA sequence: TGTACCAGCAGCCAAGAGACTATGTACCAAGAGACCCAGTACTTC. It specifies CTSSQETMYQETQYF. The chain uses TRBV2 and TRBJ2-5, with D possibly matching TRBD2 (5 bases). The CDR3 totals 15 residues. Germline CDR1 is SNHLY and CDR2 is FYNNEI.

Concerning this clonotype itself: A read error may account for a junction end that differs from germline. The chain joins TRBV10-3 to TRBJ2-5, with D hard to call. The CDR3 spans 12 residues. The germline V gene encodes CDR1 ENHRY and CDR2 SYGVKD. CDR3 DNA: TGTGCCATCAGTGAGTCAGAGGAGACACAGTGCTTC. This codes for CAISESEETQCF.